This passage covers 26 T cell receptor beta chains from one sample sequenced in a study of shared clonotypes between healthy human individuals. The data were produced by immunoSEQ multiplex PCR, yet TCRdb's version contains in-frame clones alone and is incomplete. Counted here are tens of thousands of clones, roughly two thirds occurring once; the ten biggest clones make up about half. The specimen sequenced was memory CD8+ T cells sorted from blood. Subset of the sample: CD45RO+ cells pooled with CCR7-negative TemRA cells. All receptors come from a man younger than 40 in good health.

The V gene is TRBV5-4, the J gene TRBJ2-3; 13 bases match TRBD2. CDR1 is SGHNT and CDR2 is YYREEE in the germline V gene (reference sequence). With V trimmed by 4 bases and J by 4 bases, 9 bases remained unmatched. The CDR3 loop spans 17 amino acids. CDR3 in DNA: TGTGCCAGCAGCCAAGAACTAGCGGGAGGGCCGGCAGATACGCAGTATTTT. It codes for CASSQELAGGPADTQYF.

In this sample, this clone turned up a few times. This chain uses TRBV5-5 with TRBJ1-5, with D possibly being TRBD1 (6 bases). V dropped 0 bases and J dropped 2 bases, with 6 bases sitting between them. The CDR3 sequence is 14 residues long. Germline CDR1 reads SGHKS; CDR2 reads YYEKEE (reference sequence). CDR3 DNA: TGTGCCAGCAGCTTGGCAGGGGGCAATCAGCCCCAGCATTTT. Translated: CASSLAGGNQPQHF.

This clone was found a few times. CDR3: CASSHTIGGGYGYTF. CDR3 sequence (DNA): TGCGCCAGCAGCCACACCATTGGGGGTGGCTATGGCTACACCTTC. The chain is built from TRBV4-1 and TRBJ1-2; D is possibly TRBD1 (5 bases). Germline-derived CDR1 and CDR2 are MGHRA and YSYEKL. Trimming cost V 3 bases and J 4 bases, with 15 bases left between them. The CDR3 runs to 15 residues.

The chain carries TRBV28 and TRBJ1-2; the D gene is possibly TRBD1 (5 bases). The germline V and J ends were trimmed by 9 bases and 1 base, with 18 bases remaining between them. Germline CDR1 is MDHEN and CDR2 is SYDVKM. The CDR3 is 15 amino acids. The CDR3 DNA follows: TGTGCCAGACATATTCCCCAGGGCAATAACTATGGCTACACCTTC. Residues: CARHIPQGNNYGYTF.

The gene calls are TRBV6-1 and TRBJ2-7, with D uncertain. Between the trimmed V and J ends, which lost 2 bases and 6 bases, there was a span of 14 bases. Germline CDR1 and CDR2: MNHNS and SASEGT. This CDR3 is 14 amino acids long. DNA for the CDR3: TGTGCCAGCAGTGAACAAGCCGAGCAAGGCGAGCAGTACTTC. Translating it yields CASSEQAEQGEQYF.

The rearrangement links TRBV4-3 to TRBJ2-1, with D perhaps matching TRBD2 (6 bases). The germline V gene encodes CDR1 LGHNA and CDR2 YSLEER. This CDR3 is built from 14 residues. V dropped 1 base and J dropped 6 bases, with 10 bases sitting between them. CDR3 DNA sequence: TGCGCCAGCAGCCAAGGGGGGGAAAGCAATGAGCAGTTCTTC. This codes for CASSQGGESNEQFF.

Comment on this clone: Germline and junction disagree at one end, which may indicate a read error. This rearrangement joins TRBV7-2 to TRBJ1-2, with unresolved D. The CDR3 consists of 13 residues. Germline V lookup: CDR1 SGHTA, CDR2 FQGNSA. In DNA, the CDR3 is TGTGCCAGCAGCCCCGAACCTGTCTATGGCCACACCTTC. The encoded protein is CASSPEPVYGHTF.

Turning to this clone: Different DNA sequences within this sample yield the same CDR3. The rearrangement joins TRBV6-5 to TRBJ2-7, with 8 nucleotides matching TRBD1. The CDR3 extends over 14 amino acids. The germline V gene encodes CDR1 MNHEY and CDR2 SVGAGI. V shed 5 bases and J 4 bases; nucleotides not matched to a gene: 7. This CDR3 is CASSTGTGGYEQYF. CDR3 in DNA: TGTGCCAGCAGTACCGGGACAGGAGGATACGAGCAGTACTTC.

The genes are TRBV30 and TRBJ2-3; 9 bases map to TRBD1. The CDR3 consists of 15 residues. V lost 1 base to trimming and J lost 2 bases; unmatched junction nucleotides: 4. Germline CDR1 and CDR2: GTSNPN and SVGIG (reference sequence). The CDR3 reads CAWSAGTGLTDTQYF. Here the CDR3 DNA reads TGTGCCTGGAGTGCGGGGACAGGGCTCACAGATACGCAGTATTTT.

In regard to this clone: A read error is the likely source, as a far larger clone sits one nucleotide away. Other DNA variants within this sample encode the same CDR3. The chain joins TRBV7-8 to TRBJ2-5, with 7 bases fitting TRBD1. CDR1 is SGHVS and CDR2 is FQNEAQ in the germline V gene. This CDR3 is built from 14 residues. J lost 3 bases, V lost 8 bases, and 9 bases had no gene match. The CDR3 reads CASDGRTGEETQYF. The CDR3 DNA follows: TGTGCCAGCGATGGCCGAACAGGGGAAGAGACCCAGTACTTC. The full variable domain, its missing parts supplied by reference TRBV7-8 and TRBJ2-5, is GAGVSQSPRYKVAKRGQDVALRCDPISGHVSLFWYQQALGQGPEFLTYFQNEAQLDKSGLPSDRFFAERPEGSVSTLKIQRTQQEDSAVYLCASDGRTGEETQYFGPGTRLLVL.

Comment on this clone: This sample includes further DNA sequences coding for the same CDR3. This chain joins TRBV7-6 and TRBJ2-1; D is perhaps TRBD1 or TRBD2 (5 bases each). The germline V gene encodes CDR1 SGHVS and CDR2 FNYEAQ. Trimming shortened V by 1 base and J by 0 bases, and 7 bases separated the two germline ends. The CDR3 length is 15 residues. The CDR3 sequence is CASSLDGGSYNEQFF. In nucleotides, the CDR3 is TGTGCCAGCAGCTTAGATGGGGGCTCCTACAATGAGCAGTTCTTC.

This clone was observed a single time. The chain carries TRBV2 and TRBJ1-3; tentative D call: TRBD1 (5 bases). The CDR3 has 15 amino acids. V lost 5 bases to trimming and J lost 4 bases, with 15 bases between them. Looked up from germline, CDR1 is SNHLY and CDR2 is FYNNEI. The CDR3 DNA is TGTGCCAGCAGTTGGGGCCGCCGGTCAGGAAACACCATATATTTT. Translation gives CASSWGRRSGNTIYF.

The chain links TRBV6-5 to TRBJ2-7; D gene uncertain. The CDR3 extends over 13 amino acids. The germline gives CDR1 MNHEY, CDR2 SVGAGI. The V gene lost 6 bases and the J gene lost 2 bases, with 11 bases spanning the gap. CDR3 region: CASSDDVPYEQYF. The CDR3 DNA is TGTGCCAGCAGCGACGACGTCCCCTACGAGCAGTACTTC.

This clone was counted ten times or more. The chain uses TRBV9 and TRBJ2-5; 9 bases align to TRBD2. V lost 3 bases and J lost 5; bases outside the gene matches: 8. The CDR3 runs to 15 residues. CDR1 and CDR2 (germline): SGDLS, YYNGEE. CDR3 sequence: CASSEGLAVFETQYF. The CDR3 DNA reads TGTGCCAGCAGCGAGGGACTAGCAGTTTTTGAGACCCAGTACTTC.

The chain combines TRBV7-9 with TRBJ2-3; TRBD2 aligns across 8 bases. The V segment lost 5 bases and the J segment 4 bases; nucleotides outside the gene matches: 11. Germline V gene sequence: CDR1 SEHNR, CDR2 FQNEAQ (reference sequence). The CDR3 loop spans 16 amino acids. The CDR3 loop is CASSPAGGGRADTQYF. The CDR3 region has the DNA TGTGCCAGCAGCCCAGCCGGCGGGGGGCGAGCAGATACGCAGTATTTT.

The V gene is TRBV15, the J gene TRBJ2-3; D possibly corresponds to TRBD1 (6 bases). Per the germline V gene, CDR1 is LNHNV and CDR2 is YYDKDF (reference sequence). V shed 4 bases and J shed 6 bases, with 17 bases lying between them. CDR3 size: 15 residues. The CDR3 bases are TGTGCCACCAGCAACCTGAACAGGGACCGGGATACGCAGTATTTT. Protein: CATSNLNRDRDTQYF.

The chain recombines TRBV4-3 with TRBJ1-2, with D perhaps TRBD1 (6 bases). The CDR3 length is 17 residues. From germline, CDR1 is LGHNA and CDR2 YSLEER. V was shortened by 0 bases and J by 5 bases, with 19 bases between the two germline ends. The CDR3 region is CASSQDSPTGTTYGYTF. The CDR3 DNA sequence: TGCGCCAGCAGCCAAGATAGTCCCACCGGGACAACGTATGGCTACACCTTC.

The chain links TRBV7-3 to TRBJ1-2; TRBD1 aligns across 7 bases. The V gene's germline CDR1 is SGHTA and CDR2 FQGTGA. V lost 8 bases, J lost 2 bases, and 5 bases stayed unmatched. The CDR3 is 13 residues long. The CDR3, as DNA: TGTGCCAGCGCACAGGGGCCAAACTATGGCTACACCTTC. Amino acid sequence: CASAQGPNYGYTF.

This clone showed up just a few times. The J gene is TRBJ1-1, the V gene TRBV28; no definite D call. Germline V gives CDR1 MDHEN, CDR2 SYDVKM. The V and J ends lost 2 bases and 5 bases respectively, with 12 bases between them. The CDR3 spans 14 residues. The chain's CDR3 is CASSLTRLGTEAFF. CDR3 bases: TGTGCCAGCAGTTTAACCCGGTTAGGGACTGAAGCTTTCTTT. Drawing the rest from reference TRBV28 and TRBJ1-1, the complete variable domain is DVKVTQSSRYLVKRTGEKVFLECVQDMDHENMFWYRQDPGLGLRLIYFSYDVKMKEKGDIPEGYSVSREKKERFSLILESASTNQTSMYLCASSLTRLGTEAFFGQGTRLTVV.

A few counts support this clone. CDR3 in amino acids: CASSRPGDHYGYTF. The DNA for the CDR3 is TGTGCCAGCAGCCGCCCCGGGGACCACTATGGCTACACCTTC. V usage is TRBV7-9 and J usage is TRBJ1-2; D is possibly TRBD1 (5 bases). The CDR3 has 14 residues. Per germline, CDR1 SEHNR and CDR2 FQNEAQ (reference sequence). Trimming stripped 5 bases from V and 3 bases from J, with 13 bases between.

This clone was picked up many times. This chain uses TRBV4-3 with TRBJ1-3; tentative D call: TRBD1 (6 bases). V lost 1 base and J 0 bases, leaving 22 bases between the germline ends. The CDR3 is 20 residues long. Germline CDR1 is LGHNA and CDR2 is YSLEER. This CDR3 reads CASSQGNAGDSDYSGNTIYF. For the CDR3, the DNA is TGCGCCAGCAGCCAAGGGAATGCAGGGGACTCGGATTACTCTGGAAACACCATATATTTT.

The rearrangement links TRBV19 to TRBJ2-1; D is unresolved. V lost 5 bases, J lost 8 bases, and 16 bases lay in between. Germline V gene sequence: CDR1 LNHDA, CDR2 SQIVND (reference sequence). This CDR3 comprises 14 residues. CDR3 DNA sequence: TGTGCCAGTAGTCCCGTCGGTCTACTCGATGAGCAGTTCTTC. Translation: CASSPVGLLDEQFF. Filled out from reference TRBV19 and TRBJ2-1, the complete variable domain reads DGGITQSPKYLFRKEGQNVTLSCEQNLNHDAMYWYRQDPGQGLRLIYYSQIVNDFQKGDIAEGYSVSREKKESFPLTVTSAQKNPTAFYLCASSPVGLLDEQFFGPGTRLTVL.

The gene calls are TRBV19 and TRBJ1-2; D ambiguous. Germline CDR1 reads LNHDA; CDR2 reads SQIVND (reference sequence). The CDR3 spans 16 residues. V was trimmed by 6 bases and J by 2 bases, leaving 19 bases between them. The CDR3 coding sequence is TGTGCCAGTAGAAGGCAGGCCCCTCCAGCAAACTATGGCTACACCTTC. Its translation is CASRRQAPPANYGYTF.

This sequence joins TRBV28 and TRBJ2-7; TRBD2 aligns across 10 bases. Per germline, CDR1 MDHEN and CDR2 SYDVKM. CDR3 length: 19 amino acids. Trimming took 2 bases from V and 3 from J; bases not matched to a gene: 16. As DNA, the CDR3 is TGTGCCAGCAGTTTACTTTGGGCAACTAGCGGGATGGTGAGCTACGAGCAGTACTTC. Protein: CASSLLWATSGMVSYEQYF. The full variable domain, with the rest looked up from reference TRBV28 and TRBJ2-7, is DVKVTQSSRYLVKRTGEKVFLECVQDMDHENMFWYRQDPGLGLRLIYFSYDVKMKEKGDIPEGYSVSREKKERFSLILESASTNQTSMYLCASSLLWATSGMVSYEQYFGPGTRLTVT.

The J gene is TRBJ1-2, the V gene TRBV4-3; D is unclear. In germline, CDR1 is LGHNA, CDR2 YSLEER. This CDR3 contains 15 residues. V was shortened by 4 bases and J by 1 base, with 13 bases between the two germline ends. CDR3: CASSPNLGNNYGYTF. The CDR3 DNA reads TGCGCCAGCAGCCCTAATCTCGGGAATAACTATGGCTACACCTTC.

The rearrangement uses TRBV28 and TRBJ1-2; D unresolved. V dropped 7 bases and J dropped 1 base, with 13 bases sitting between them. In germline, CDR1 is MDHEN, CDR2 SYDVKM. The CDR3 contains 14 residues. This CDR3 is CASTVGPFNYGYTF. CDR3 DNA sequence: TGTGCCAGCACCGTGGGCCCCTTTAACTATGGCTACACCTTC.